This TCR beta chain stems from a study of CD8 T cells in Susac syndrome. It was with random hexamers that 0.5 to 1 ug RNA was reverse transcribed. Amplification of TCR beta CDR3 across 54 Vbeta and 13 Jbeta was performed with immunoSEQ multiplex PCR. TCRdb itself ran the immunoSEQ multiplex PCR reads through MiXCR, one entry per CDR3 protein. The sample comprises around 300,000 distinct CDR3 sequences, 75% to 90% of which are singletons, and approximately 0.18% rests with the top ten. TEMRA cells were enriched by FACS, and CD4+ and CD8+ T cells were negatively isolated. Germline loops: CDR1 MDHEN, CDR2 SYDVKM. This CDR3 spans 15 amino acids. Trimming cost V 5 bases and J 0 bases, with 12 bases left between them.

The TCR was taken from a human donor with multiple sclerosis. Sequenced sample: CD8+ T cells from PBMCs. The V call is TRBV28, the J call TRBJ2-3; tentatively, D is TRBD2 (5 bases). This CDR3 is CASSGLSPSTDTQYF. Written as DNA, the CDR3 is TGTGCCAGCAGTGGACTTTCCCCTAGCACAGATACGCAGTATTTT.